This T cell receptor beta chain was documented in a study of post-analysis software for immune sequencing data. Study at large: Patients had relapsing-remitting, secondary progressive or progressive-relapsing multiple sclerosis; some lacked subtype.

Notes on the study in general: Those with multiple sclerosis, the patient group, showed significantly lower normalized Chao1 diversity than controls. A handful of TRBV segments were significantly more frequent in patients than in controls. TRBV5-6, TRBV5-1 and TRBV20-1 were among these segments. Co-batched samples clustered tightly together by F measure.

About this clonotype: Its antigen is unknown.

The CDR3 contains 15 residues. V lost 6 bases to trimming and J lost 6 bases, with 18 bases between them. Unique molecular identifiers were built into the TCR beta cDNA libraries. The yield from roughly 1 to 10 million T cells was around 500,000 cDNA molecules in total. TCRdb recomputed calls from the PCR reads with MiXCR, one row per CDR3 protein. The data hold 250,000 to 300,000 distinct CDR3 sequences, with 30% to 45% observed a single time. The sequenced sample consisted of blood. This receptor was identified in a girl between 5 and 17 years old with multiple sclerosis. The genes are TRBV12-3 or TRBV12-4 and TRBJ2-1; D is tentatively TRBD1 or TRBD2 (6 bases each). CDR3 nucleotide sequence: TGTGCCAGCAGCCAACGGGACTGGGGGCTCAATGAGCAGTTCTTC. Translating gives CASSQRDWGLNEQFF.